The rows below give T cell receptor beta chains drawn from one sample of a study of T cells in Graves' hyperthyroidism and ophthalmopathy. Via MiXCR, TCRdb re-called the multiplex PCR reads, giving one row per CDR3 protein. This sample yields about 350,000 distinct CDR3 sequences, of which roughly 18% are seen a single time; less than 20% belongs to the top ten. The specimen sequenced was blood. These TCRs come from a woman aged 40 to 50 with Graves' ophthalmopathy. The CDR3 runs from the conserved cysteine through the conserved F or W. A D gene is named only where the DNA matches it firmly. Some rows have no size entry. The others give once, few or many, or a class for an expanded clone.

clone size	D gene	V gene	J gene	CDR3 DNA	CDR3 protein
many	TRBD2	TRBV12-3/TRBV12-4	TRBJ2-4	TGTGCCAGCAGACTAGCGGGAGGCCCCGGGAACATTCAGTACTTC	CASRLAGGPGNIQYF
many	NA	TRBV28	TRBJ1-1	TGTGCCAGCAGTTCCTACCAGGGAAAGAACACTGAAGCTTTCTTT	CASSSYQGKNTEAFF
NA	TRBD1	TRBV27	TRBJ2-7	TGTGCCAGCAGACGACGACAGGGTCCCTACGAGCAGTACTTC	CASRRRQGPYEQYF
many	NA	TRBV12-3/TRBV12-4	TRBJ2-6	TGTGCCAGCAAGAGCGGGTTTGGGGCCAACGTCCTGACTTTC	CASKSGFGANVLTF
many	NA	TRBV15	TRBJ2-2	TGTGCCACCAGCAGAGATCCGGGAGTCACCGGGGAGCTGTTTTTT	CATSRDPGVTGELFF
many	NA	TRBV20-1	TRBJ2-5	TGCAGTGCTAGTCCGGGACCGGGTGTGACCCAGTACTTC	CSASPGPGVTQYF
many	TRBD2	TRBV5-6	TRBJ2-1	TGTGCCAGCAGCTTGCCTAGCGGGGCCACCTACAATGAGCAGTTCTTC	CASSLPSGATYNEQFF
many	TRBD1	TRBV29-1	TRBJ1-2	TGCAGCGTTGCCGGGACAGTGTATGGCTACACCTTC	CSVAGTVYGYTF
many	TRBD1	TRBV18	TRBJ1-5	TGTGCCAGCTCACGGAAACAGGGGGACGGTCAGCCCCAGCATTTT	CASSRKQGDGQPQHF
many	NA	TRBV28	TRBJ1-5	TGTGCCAGCAGCCCCCCGCCAGGAAACCAGCCCCAGCATTTT	CASSPPPGNQPQHF
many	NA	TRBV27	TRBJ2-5	TGTGCCAGCAGACGTACTTCCCGAGTACAGCTACCTCAAGAGACCCAGTACTTC	CASRRTSRVQLPQETQYF